This T cell receptor (beta chain) was identified during a study of cytomegalovirus exposure and HLA in healthy donors (dated by TCRdb to 2015 to 2018). About the investigation overall: According to an earlier analysis of 587 of the donors, about 179 million T cells yielded approximately 120 million unique TCR beta sequences and more than 250 Gb of sequence data. Approximately 310 gigabases of sequencing data and approximately 92 million unique TCR sequences made up an early release that covered nearly 650 HLA-typed donors. Among the roughly 380 genotyped donors, around 79% belonged to the genetic ancestry cluster associated with self-reported Caucasian donors. The study aimed to test whether signatures of past pathogen exposure could be identified by cataloging public T cell receptors. The study profiled the T cell repertoires of fewer than 850 subjects by immunosequencing and related them to cytomegalovirus serostatus. Along with the approximately 670-subject first cohort, a separate validation cohort of over 90 different subjects was used. High-throughput TCR immunosequencing, statistical association of individual TCRs with disease status, and machine learning were combined to predict cytomegalovirus infection status. A later analysis re-analyzed previously published TCR beta repertoires from 500 to 700 donors and added high-resolution HLA genotyping to study TCR occurrence patterns. Rather than using new phenotypic data, the later analysis identified candidate immune exposures from TCR beta sequences and from how often those sequences occurred across donors. In an earlier analysis of over 550 of the donors, high-throughput TCR beta sequencing was used to judge whether each TCR beta V gene segment behaved as functional or pseudogenic. Alongside the repertoire data, information on donor age, sex, ethnicity and CMV serostatus was compiled. In a later genetic analysis, genome-wide SNP genotypes for about 55% of the roughly 700 donors were used, and that subset was treated as a discovery cohort. All discovery cohort repertoires had been generated on a single sequencing platform. HLA typing included class I and class II loci at four-digit resolution. The number of donors typed differed by locus, with roughly 629-640 for A, B, C, DRB1 and DQB1, 522 for DQA1, over 600 for DPA1, and approximately 470 for DPB1. Several DR-DQ haplotypes were handled as single units for association and clustering because linkage in the cohort was strong. On average, about 200,000 unique TCR beta nucleotide sequences were sequenced per donor among a few hundred genotyped donors of the cohort, with around 19% of those sequences being non-productive.

Note on this clone: The antigen it recognizes is unknown. Per-nucleotide qualities are absent, and no much larger clonotype sits a single base away.

In total, 666 healthy bone marrow donors made up the cohort. Cohort members were all nominally healthy when sampled, although unrecorded immune exposures were likely present. The donor tested CMV seronegative, placing the donor among the 350 or so seronegative members of the cohort. A peripheral blood sample was provided by each donor, and peripheral blood mononuclear cells were used for TCR beta sequencing. Genomic DNA extraction from the blood cell samples was performed with the Qiagen DNeasy Blood Extraction Kit. The research as a whole found: In a later analysis, several top co-occurrence clusters were reported to appear linked to parvovirus B19, influenza, CMV and Epstein-Barr virus. Presence/absence analyses assumed roughly uniform sequencing depth across donors, an assumption that may not hold. In vitro tests confirmed that three of the cytomegalovirus-associated TCR beta chains recognize cytomegalovirus antigens. While some public TCRs were present in many individuals, most TCR sequences turned up only very rarely across donors. According to a later analysis, TCR association rates differed among HLA loci, with DRB1 alleles showing the most associated TCRs and HLA-C alleles showing the fewest. For the cohort, immune exposure information was limited to CMV serostatus. The classifier was reported to diagnose cytomegalovirus status with high specificity and sensitivity in both the original cohort and the validation cohort. The cohort was sequenced for TCR beta chains only, and without alpha or paired-chain data the features that could be detected were limited. According to a later analysis, most CMV-associated TCR beta chains appeared to be HLA-restricted, and the HLA associations seemed to be driven largely by CMV exposure. Some IMGT-functional V segments, including TRBV6-2 and TRBV6-3, could not be distinguished by the 87-base-pair reads and were therefore excluded. A total of some 180 TCR beta chains were listed by the study as associated with cytomegalovirus. Because HLA typing was missing for some donors at each locus, association tests included only the typed subset. The earlier analysis of approximately 560 of the donors excluded some 15 rarely observed V segments, including chromosome 9 orphons, because counts were too low. A later genetic analysis associated a missense DCLRE1C variant with V-gene and J-gene trimming of TCR beta chains, and an independent cohort replicated the association. A further reported finding was that TCR beta sequences accurately predicted the HLA-A and HLA-B alleles for most subjects in the first cohort. In an earlier analysis of 587 of the donors, most TCR beta V segments appeared in productive rearrangements about 90% or about 30% of the time, broadly matching IMGT annotations. A group of highly shared sequence variants was considered likely to be a technical artifact of the sequencing pipeline. Specific HLA alleles were associated with over 15,000 TCR beta sequences at a false discovery rate of 0.05 in a later analysis. The authors suggested that the approach could potentially be extended to other disease states and immunological phenotypes. When HLA alleles, especially DR and DQ, strongly co-occurred, TCR associations were difficult to assign to individual alleles. A later genetic analysis reported fewer N-insertions in productive TCRs among donors in an Asian-associated ancestry cluster than the roughly 650-donor mean. Compared with equally common non-associated chains, HLA-associated TCR beta chains in a later analysis were more clonally expanded and had lower generation probabilities. Linkage disequilibrium might explain the correlated functional status among segregating V segments, but an unknown experimental factor could not be ruled out.

The CDR3 covers 16 residues, taking in both the cysteine and the phenylalanine. This entry keeps only the CDR3 DNA: 48 bases, framed from base 1. Reading the germline V gene (reference sequence) gives CDR1 LNHDA and CDR2 SQIVND. V lost 3 bases and J lost 3 bases; the stretch between them is 16 bases long. The library was prepared using the immunoSEQ multiplex PCR assay. For the multiplex PCR, a mixture combining 60 forward primers for TCR Vbeta segments and 13 reverse primers for TCR Jbeta segments was used. The CDR3 region of rearranged TCR beta genes was amplified from genomic DNA by a multiplex PCR assay. The amplified TCR beta libraries were sequenced on the Illumina HiSeq System as 87-base-pair reads. Under the source paper's analysis protocol: In a later analysis, tens of millions of unique TCR beta chains were counted across the approximately 640 repertoires, and roughly 11 million of these chains were shared by at least two donors. Raw reads were error-corrected and collapsed into unique sequences by a nearest-neighbor algorithm in which closely related sequences were merged to remove PCR and sequencing errors. To assign V, D and J gene segments, CDR3 sequences were aligned to IMGT reference sequences. For a sequence to be retained, a match of at least six nucleotides to both a V gene segment and a J gene segment was required. Rearrangements were classified as productive when the CDR3 lacked stop codons and remained in frame with V and J, and all other rearrangements were classified as non-productive. Following IMGT convention, CDR3 was defined as the stretch from the second conserved V-encoded cysteine to the conserved J-encoded phenylalanine. The earlier analysis of about 530 of the donors excluded any sequence lacking an unambiguous match to a single V gene segment. An earlier analysis of a few hundred of the donors classified V segments as functional when productive rearrangements were above 56.7% and as segregating when the standard deviation between donors was above 5%. A statistical classification framework was built to diagnose cytomegalovirus status from the catalog of TCR beta chain sequences. In a later analysis, TCR nucleotide sequences were compared against IMGT/GENE-DB human TR gene sequences so that V and J genes could be assigned. In a later analysis, CDR3 sequences and most-parsimonious VDJ recombination scenarios were assigned using the TCRdist pipeline. In a later analysis, each TCR beta chain was defined by its CDR3 amino acid sequence together with its V-gene family, and reads lacking a unique V-gene family were excluded. A later analysis removed roughly 590 highly shared, low-generation-probability nucleotide sequences to deal with suspected cross-contamination and a sequencing artifact. For each public chain, a later analysis derived a clonal expansion index from normalized ranks of inferred template counts within each repertoire. In a later analysis, generation probabilities were computed with a VDJ recombination model fitted to out-of-frame rearrangements, and the resulting probabilities were checked against IGoR. In a later analysis, TCR-TCR, TCR-HLA and TCR-CMV co-occurrence was scored with hypergeometric tests, and a repertoire-size bias correction was applied to TCR pairs. False discovery rates were estimated in a later analysis by permuting HLA or CMV assignments 20 times. In a later analysis, co-occurring TCRs were grouped with DBSCAN, and TCRdist sequence similarity was added when clustering was performed within HLA-allele-positive subsets. Co-occurrence clustering excluded repertoires with fewer than 30,000 or more than 120,000 public chains, plus five with anomalous nucleotide sharing. TCRdb stores this immuneACCESS table with in-frame sequences only. Part of the clones is absent; in the studies checked, under half of the shortfall reflects unresolved V genes, and no reason is known for the rest. V and J calls and clone size are copied from that table; D and trimming were computed from the DNA. The sample data list around 190,000 clones, and approximately 80% of these were observed just once. The ten largest clonotypes hold under 2.5% of the sample.

The receptor was derived from a man in his 60s in good health and CMV-seronegative. Sequencing was performed on PBMCs. This sequence uses TRBV19 and TRBJ2-3; the D segment could be TRBD1, given 6 matching bases. The DNA is as follows: TGTGCCAGTAGTATGGGGCAGGGGATTTTGACAGATACGCAGTATTTT. Its protein is CASSMGQGILTDTQYF.